This is a list of T cell receptor beta chains from one sample in a study of cytotoxic CD8 clonotypes in ibrutinib-treated CLL. TCRdb's copy holds only in-frame clones and misses some; the assay was immunoSEQ multiplex PCR. This repertoire shows over 130,000 clones, about 84% found once; its top ten account for 7.6%. The specimen comprised PBMCs, sampled after 36 months of ibrutinib treatment. The origin of the receptors is a human donor with chronic lymphocytic leukemia. Each CDR3 is given with its conserved first and last residue. The order of the fields is clone size, D gene, V gene, J gene, CDR3 length, CDR3 DNA, CDR3 protein. The D gene is left open where the match is weak. Clone size is not always given. Where it is, it says once, few, many or a class for expanded clones.

abundance: .; d_gene: .; v_gene: TRBV9; j_gene: TRBJ1-5; len: 15; CDR3nt: TGTGCCAGCAGCGTTACAGGGTATAGCAATCAGCCCCAGCATTTT; CDR3aa: CASSVTGYSNQPQHF
abundance: few; d_gene: .; v_gene: TRBV18; j_gene: TRBJ1-5; len: 13; CDR3nt: TGTGCCAGCTCACCAGGACAGCTTCAGCCCCAGCATTTT; CDR3aa: CASSPGQLQPQHF
abundance: .; d_gene: .; v_gene: TRBV11-2; j_gene: TRBJ2-7; len: 15; CDR3nt: TGTGCCAGCAGCCCGTTGGGCGGGAGGACAGGAGAGCAGTACTTC; CDR3aa: CASSPLGGRTGEQYF
abundance: .; d_gene: TRBD2; v_gene: TRBV19; j_gene: TRBJ2-7; len: 19; CDR3nt: TGTGCCAGTAGTATTCTAAAAACCGGGAGACTAGCGGGAGTTGGCGAGCAGTACTTC; CDR3aa: CASSILKTGRLAGVGEQYF
abundance: once; d_gene: .; v_gene: TRBV10-3; j_gene: TRBJ2-7; len: 13; CDR3nt: TGTGCCATCAGCGGGACAATCGCCTACGAGCAGTACTTC; CDR3aa: CAISGTIAYEQYF
abundance: .; d_gene: .; v_gene: TRBV7-8; j_gene: TRBJ1-2; len: 18; CDR3nt: TGTGCCAGCAGCCGCCTCCAGGACACCCGACTGCCTAACTATGGCTACACCTTC; CDR3aa: CASSRLQDTRLPNYGYTF
abundance: once; d_gene: TRBD1; v_gene: TRBV15; j_gene: TRBJ2-5; len: 16; CDR3nt: TGTGCCACCAGCAGCGTTGGACAGGGGGATTGGGAGACCCAGTACTTC; CDR3aa: CATSSVGQGDWETQYF
abundance: .; d_gene: .; v_gene: TRBV4-1; j_gene: TRBJ2-3; len: 17; CDR3nt: TGCGCCAGCAGCCGAACAGGGATGGGAGTCGGCACAGATACGCAGTATTTT; CDR3aa: CASSRTGMGVGTDTQYF
abundance: .; d_gene: .; v_gene: TRBV7-3; j_gene: TRBJ1-2; len: 13; CDR3nt: TGTGCCAGCAGCTTAAGGGACAACTATGGCTACACCTTC; CDR3aa: CASSLRDNYGYTF
abundance: .; d_gene: .; v_gene: TRBV6-6; j_gene: TRBJ2-1; len: 15; CDR3nt: TGTGCCAGCTGTCCGGGGACCAATGTGAGGAATGAGCAGTTCTTC; CDR3aa: CASCPGTNVRNEQFF